These 19 T cell receptor beta chains were sequenced from one sample in a study of cytomegalovirus exposure and HLA in healthy donors (dated by TCRdb to 2015 to 2018). Library preparation employed the immunoSEQ multiplex PCR assay. The multiplex PCR relied on a mix of 60 forward primers for TCR Vbeta segments and 13 reverse primers for TCR Jbeta segments. TCRdb holds this immuneACCESS table with in-frame rearrangements only. Some clones are missing; in checked studies, unresolved V genes explain under half, and the rest has no known cause. Present in this sample are about 200,000 clones, more than 60% of which were seen just once. The ten biggest clones cover approximately 2% of the sample. Sequencing was performed on PBMCs. These receptors originate from a woman aged 25-40 years in good health and CMV-seropositive.

This clone was seen only a few times. The chain recombines TRBV2 with TRBJ2-3, with D possibly matching TRBD2 (6 bases). V lost 4 bases and J lost 4, with 27 bases in between. The V gene's germline CDR1 is SNHLY and CDR2 FYNNEI. The CDR3 loop spans 19 amino acids. The CDR3 nucleotides read TGTGCCAGCAGTGCCATGCCCATCTCTTCCAGCGGAGGGGCAGATACGCAGTATTTT. Translated: CASSAMPISSSGGADTQYF.

This clone came up once. The V call is TRBV5-6, the J call TRBJ2-7; 7 positions agree with TRBD1. The CDR3 extends over 17 amino acids. V shed 3 bases, J shed 3 bases, and the junction held 15 bases outside the gene matches. CDR1 is SGHDT, CDR2 YYEEEE, per germline. CDR3 sequence: CASSSSKTGFVGYEQYF. The CDR3 DNA follows: TGTGCCAGCAGCTCGAGTAAGACAGGGTTTGTCGGCTACGAGCAGTACTTC.

The genes are TRBV7-2 and TRBJ2-3; TRBD1 might be the D (6 bases). The CDR3 loop spans 13 amino acids. The V end was cut by 5 bases, the J end by 5 bases, with 11 bases between. Germline lookup yields CDR1 SGHTA and CDR2 FQGNSA. This CDR3 is CASSGTYGDTQYF. The CDR3 region has the DNA TGTGCCAGCAGCGGGACATATGGAGATACGCAGTATTTT.

As DNA, the CDR3 is TGTGCCAGTAGTATAGTGGCTAGCGGCTACGAGCAGTACTTC. Amino acids: CASSIVASGYEQYF. The chain uses TRBV19 and TRBJ2-5; TRBD2 matches at 7 bases. The J call may be mistaken, given a closer DNA end match to TRBJ2-7. The germline gives CDR1 LNHDA, CDR2 SQIVND (reference sequence). The CDR3 loop spans 14 amino acids.

The chain has TRBV10-3 and TRBJ1-1, with 7 positions matching TRBD1. CDR1 is ENHRY and CDR2 is SYGVKD in the germline V gene. V was clipped by 6 bases and J by 5 bases; unmatched bases: 3. The CDR3 consists of 12 residues. The CDR3 spells CAISSTGTEAFF. The CDR3 DNA is TGTGCCATCAGCTCGACAGGGACTGAAGCTTTCTTT.

This chain links TRBV18 with TRBJ2-3, with D uncertain. The CDR3 length is 15 residues. CDR1 is KGHSH and CDR2 is LQKENI in the germline V gene. The V end was cut by 2 bases, the J end by 4 bases, with 13 bases between. The CDR3: CASSPTWSRADTQYF. CDR3 nucleotide sequence: TGTGCCAGCTCACCAACCTGGTCTCGGGCAGATACGCAGTATTTT.

The V call is TRBV6-1, the J call TRBJ2-7, with 12 bases lining up with TRBD2. Germline loops: CDR1 MNHNS, CDR2 SASEGT. V was pared by 6 bases and J by 4 bases, with 1 base of the junction left unmatched. This CDR3 contains 13 residues. CDR3 nucleotides: TGTGCCAGCAGGACTAGCGGGGGTTACGAGCAGTACTTC. Residues: CASRTSGGYEQYF.

V is TRBV5-1 and J is TRBJ2-7; TRBD2 aligns across 9 bases. Germline-derived CDR1 and CDR2 are SGHRS and YFSETQ. CDR3 length: 16 amino acids. J gave up 6 bases and V 2 bases, and 12 bases lay outside the gene matches. CDR3 sequence reads: CASSFSGRKGSTEQYF. The CDR3 DNA reads as TGCGCCAGCAGCTTTAGCGGGAGAAAGGGCTCTACCGAGCAGTACTTC.

The V and J genes are TRBV7-2 and TRBJ2-1, with D possibly being TRBD2 (5 bases). The germline V gene has CDR1 SGHTA and CDR2 FQGNSA. The CDR3 contains 13 residues. The V end lost 5 bases, the J end lost 6 bases, and 11 bases lay between the germline ends. The CDR3 protein is CASSQGTSNEQFF. CDR3 bases: TGTGCCAGCAGCCAAGGTACTAGCAATGAGCAGTTCTTC.

The chain joins TRBV6-6 to TRBJ2-1; TRBD1 is a possible D gene (6 bases). V was clipped by 6 bases and J by 9 bases, with 18 bases between them. The germline V gene has CDR1 MNHNY and CDR2 SVGAGI (reference sequence). The CDR3 runs 14 residues. The CDR3 nucleotides read TGTGCCAGCAGCCCGTCCCCGCTAGGGGGTGAGCAGTTCTTC. Encoded protein: CASSPSPLGGEQFF.

The chain is built from TRBV6-1 and TRBJ2-3; 10 bases agree with TRBD1. Losses at the gene ends were 10 bases for V and 3 bases for J; bases not matched to a gene: 10. CDR1 is MNHNS and CDR2 is SASEGT in the germline V gene. The CDR3 sequence is 15 residues long. The CDR3 loop is CATIWGQGLTDTQYF. The CDR3 region has the DNA TGTGCCACGATCTGGGGACAGGGGTTAACAGATACGCAGTATTTT.

The chain employs TRBV7-8 and TRBJ2-1, with D possibly matching TRBD1 (5 bases). The germline gives CDR1 SGHVS, CDR2 FQNEAQ. The CDR3 consists of 15 residues. The V and J ends lost 1 base and 3 bases respectively, with 10 bases between them. The CDR3 sequence is CASSLDQGDYNEQFF. The DNA for the CDR3 is TGTGCCAGCAGCTTAGATCAGGGTGACTACAATGAGCAGTTCTTC.

The chain is built from TRBV7-3 and TRBJ2-7; D remains unclear. CDR3 length: 13 residues. Germline V gene data show CDR1 as SGHTA and CDR2 as FQGTGA. The ends were cut back, 2 bases at V and 3 bases at J, with 8 bases in the middle. The DNA of the CDR3 is TGTGCCAGCAGCTTACAGGCAGGCTACGAGCAGTACTTC. Protein sequence: CASSLQAGYEQYF.

This chain joins TRBV30 and TRBJ2-2; D is perhaps TRBD1 (5 bases). Germline V gene sequence: CDR1 GTSNPN, CDR2 SVGIG (reference sequence). The CDR3 sequence is 13 residues long. The ends were cut back, 0 bases at V and 7 bases at J, with 9 bases in the middle. CDR3 DNA sequence: TGTGCCTGGAGTGTAAGGGGTGACGGGGAGCTGTTTTTT. Translated, it gives CAWSVRGDGELFF.

This clone was observed a few times. The chain has TRBV5-1 and TRBJ1-4, with D perhaps matching TRBD1 (6 bases). The CDR3 length is 15 residues. The germline V gene encodes CDR1 SGHRS and CDR2 YFSETQ. V lost 4 bases and J 8 bases, leaving 18 bases between the germline ends. CDR3 sequence (DNA): TGCGCCAGCAGCGGCGGGGGCAGGGGCGACGAAAAACTGTTTTTT. It is translated as CASSGGGRGDEKLFF.

The chain links TRBV30 to TRBJ1-1; unclear D gene. Looked up from germline, CDR1 is GTSNPN and CDR2 is SVGIG (reference sequence). The CDR3 is 13 amino acids. Trimming took off 3 bases at V and 1 base at J, with 9 bases between the two ends. CDR3 sequence: CAWRLRQNTEAFF. The CDR3 nucleotides read TGTGCCTGGAGATTACGACAGAACACTGAAGCTTTCTTT. Looking up the rest from reference TRBV30 and TRBJ1-1 gives the full variable domain: SQTIHQWPATLVQPVGSPLSLECTVEGTSNPNLYWYRQAAGRGLQLLFYSVGIGQISSEVPQNLSASRPQDRQFILSSKKLLLSDSGFYLCAWRLRQNTEAFFGQGTRLTVV.

The chain employs TRBV19 and TRBJ1-2; a weak D match, TRBD1 (5 bases). The CDR3 sequence is 12 residues long. Trimming removed 4 bases at V and 4 bases at J, with 7 bases between. Germline V lookup: CDR1 LNHDA, CDR2 SQIVND (reference sequence). The CDR3: CASSRDSYGYTF. Written as DNA, the CDR3 is TGTGCCAGTAGTAGAGACAGCTATGGCTACACCTTC.

This chain joins TRBV28 and TRBJ1-1; 8 nucleotides align to TRBD1. The CDR3 runs to 15 residues. Trimming took 6 bases from V and 4 from J; bases not matched to a gene: 10. Germline-derived CDR1 and CDR2 are MDHEN and SYDVKM. The CDR3 sequence is CASRTTGTGVTEAFF. CDR3 in DNA: TGTGCCAGCAGAACAACCGGGACAGGTGTCACTGAAGCTTTCTTT.

V and J are TRBV7-9 and TRBJ1-5, with 10 bases identical to TRBD1. Germline loops: CDR1 SEHNR, CDR2 FQNEAQ (reference sequence). J was trimmed by 7 bases and V by 4 bases; bases with no gene match: 4. This CDR3 region has 14 residues. CDR3 coding DNA: TGTGCCAGCAGCTCCGGACAGGGGGTCCAGCCCCAGCATTTT. Residues: CASSSGQGVQPQHF.